These T cell receptor beta chains were read from a single sample in a study of blood T cell repertoires in COVID-19. Sequencing was performed with immunoSEQ multiplex PCR; in TCRdb, only in-frame clones are kept and a portion is missing. The sample has over 150,000 clones, 80% seen once; the top ten hold roughly 3.5%. Input material: PBMCs or T cells enriched from blood (not recorded which). These receptors were obtained from an older woman who had recovered from COVID-19. Both conserved end residues are part of each CDR3. The order of the fields is CDR3 protein, V gene.

CDR3aa: CATSSLAGGHRDTQYF; v_gene: TRBV15
CDR3aa: CASSHGTSGGNEQFF; v_gene: TRBV2
CDR3aa: CASSSGTAGNTIYF; v_gene: TRBV11-2
CDR3aa: CASTAGLSTDTQYF; v_gene: TRBV11-2
CDR3aa: CASSSDSYTEAFF; v_gene: TRBV7-2
CDR3aa: CASSLDSARGEKLFF; v_gene: TRBV5-1
CDR3aa: CASSPGLVLAGGQDTQYF; v_gene: TRBV5-4
CDR3aa: CAWTITRDRDYGYTF; v_gene: TRBV30
CDR3aa: CASSQASLVGYEQYF; v_gene: TRBV4-1
CDR3aa: CASSWSSYEQYF; v_gene: TRBV2
CDR3aa: CASGDRGNTEAFF; v_gene: TRBV5-1
CDR3aa: CASSLRGNEKLFF; v_gene: TRBV3-1/TRBV3-2
CDR3aa: CASSEGVGVGGSPLHF; v_gene: TRBV13
CDR3aa: CASSGGTGSYEQYF; v_gene: TRBV5-1
CDR3aa: CASSPRRGSSTDTQYF; v_gene: TRBV9
CDR3aa: CASSLDSQETQYF; v_gene: TRBV5-6
CDR3aa: CASSSYSGAPPMNTEAFF; v_gene: TRBV5-4
CDR3aa: CSVERRGGRREQFF; v_gene: TRBV29-1
CDR3aa: CASSEQGARGNQPQHF; v_gene: TRBV21-1
CDR3aa: CASNHGTSLETQYF; v_gene: TRBV19
CDR3aa: CASSLLAGQDEAFF; v_gene: TRBV5-1
CDR3aa: CASSGQTNQPQHF; v_gene: TRBV6-5
CDR3aa: CASSPGITNTGELFF; v_gene: TRBV5-4
CDR3aa: CASSVRGLGGYTF; v_gene: TRBV6-2/TRBV6-3
CDR3aa: CASSVATGDYGYTF; v_gene: TRBV9
CDR3aa: CASSLAQGSYEQYF; v_gene: TRBV5-1
CDR3aa: CASSGLQGSPHNSPLHF; v_gene: TRBV10-2
CDR3aa: CASSLGAGTGRSFPYGYTF; v_gene: TRBV5-1
CDR3aa: CASSPTGARNTEAFF; v_gene: TRBV3-1/TRBV3-2
CDR3aa: CSVTSVKETQYF; v_gene: TRBV29-1
CDR3aa: CASGRDYRNTGELFF; v_gene: TRBV5-1
CDR3aa: CAEEGSGELFF; v_gene: TRBV5-4
CDR3aa: CASSKGGGANVLTF; v_gene: TRBV27
CDR3aa: CASSVGSRDSVSPLHF; v_gene: TRBV9
CDR3aa: CASSGGTIQETQYF; v_gene: TRBV9
CDR3aa: CASTYQGGTEAFF; v_gene: TRBV6-5